The 10 T cell receptor beta chains listed next were all sequenced from one sample in a study of T cell repertoires in cytomegalovirus infection. The antigens for these receptors are not known. TCRdb independently ran MiXCR on the reads; one entry per CDR3 protein. The data hold about 330,000 distinct CDR3 sequences, with roughly 34% observed a single time. This material consisted of cultured PBMCs, taken from culture after CMV antigen stimulation. Receptors originate from a human donor in good health (CMV status not recorded). Some clones in this sample may be carry-over from other donors' samples.

A single count supports this clonotype. A read error may explain this, as a much larger clone is one base away. V and J are TRBV7-2 and TRBJ1-2; no reliable D call. The CDR3 loop spans 14 amino acids. Germline CDR1 SGHTA, CDR2 FQGNSA. Trimming took off 4 bases at V and 2 bases at J, with 11 bases between the two ends. CDR3 in DNA: TGTGCCAGCAGCTCAGGACCGACCAACTATGGCTACACCTTC. Its translation: CASSSGPTNYGYTF.

The V gene is TRBV7-2, the J gene TRBJ1-2; D gene uncertain. Germline V lookup: CDR1 SGHTA, CDR2 FQGNSA. The CDR3 sequence is 14 residues long. Trimming took 5 bases from V and 5 from J, leaving 15 bases between them. Written as DNA, the CDR3 is TGTGCCAGCAGCCCTAACGGAGGAGCATATGGCTACACCTTC. Residues: CASSPNGGAYGYTF.

This clonotype was observed a handful of times. The chain uses TRBV19 and TRBJ1-1; no clear D. Germline V gives CDR1 LNHDA, CDR2 SQIVND (reference sequence). Trimming removed 9 bases at V and 0 bases at J, with 11 bases between. The CDR3 covers 13 residues. CDR3 nucleotide sequence: TGTGCCAGCGAAAGGACGGTGAACACTGAAGCTTTCTTT. Translated: CASERTVNTEAFF. Complete variable domain (other parts from reference TRBV19 and TRBJ1-1): DGGITQSPKYLFRKEGQNVTLSCEQNLNHDAMYWYRQDPGQGLRLIYYSQIVNDFQKGDIAEGYSVSREKKESFPLTVTSAQKNPTAFYLCASERTVNTEAFFGQGTRLTVV.

The V call is TRBV5-1, the J call TRBJ2-3, with TRBD2 as a possible D gene (6 bases). Trimming took 4 bases from V and 2 from J, leaving 11 bases between them. In germline, CDR1 is SGHRS, CDR2 YFSETQ. The CDR3 has 14 residues. This CDR3 is CASSLGTATDTQYF. The CDR3 nucleotides read TGCGCCAGCAGCCTCGGGACTGCCACAGATACGCAGTATTTT.

The chain is built from TRBV11-3 and TRBJ1-5; possible D gene TRBD1, 5 bases. CDR1 is SGHNT, CDR2 YENEEA, per germline. V shed 7 bases and J shed 2 bases, with 12 bases lying between them. The CDR3 runs to 14 residues. The CDR3 reads CASTREGGNQPQHF. The CDR3 nucleotides are TGTGCCAGCACCAGAGAAGGGGGCAATCAGCCCCAGCATTTT.

The gene calls are TRBV19 and TRBJ2-5; no clear D. Germline values: CDR1 LNHDA, CDR2 SQIVND (reference sequence). The CDR3 loop spans 14 amino acids. The V end lost 5 bases, the J end lost 4 bases, and 14 bases lay between the germline ends. The CDR3 sequence: CASSSGTDSETQYF. For the CDR3, the DNA is TGTGCCAGTAGTTCAGGAACCGATTCAGAGACCCAGTACTTC.

The chain joins TRBV28 to TRBJ1-2, with 8 bases fitting TRBD1. V shed 6 bases, J shed 6 bases, and the junction held 3 bases outside the gene matches. The CDR3 sequence is 12 residues long. Germline loops: CDR1 MDHEN, CDR2 SYDVKM. The CDR3: CASRTGDDGYTF. In nucleotides, the CDR3 is TGTGCCAGCAGGACAGGGGATGATGGCTACACCTTC.

This chain connects TRBV12-3 or TRBV12-4 to TRBJ2-5, with 8 nucleotides matching TRBD1. The CDR3 runs to 14 residues. The J segment lost 5 bases and the V segment lost 3 bases, leaving 5 bases of the junction unmatched. This CDR3 reads CASSLTGDYETQYF. The CDR3 bases are TGTGCCAGCAGTTTGACAGGGGATTACGAGACCCAGTACTTC.

This clonotype was detected many times. The V and J genes are TRBV7-2 and TRBJ2-7; the match to TRBD1 covers 10 bases. From germline, CDR1 is SGHTA and CDR2 FQGNSA. CDR3 size: 14 residues. V lost 7 bases to trimming and J lost 6 bases; unmatched junction nucleotides: 9. The CDR3: CASTPSGQGGEQYF. The DNA of the CDR3 is TGTGCCAGCACCCCTTCCGGACAGGGGGGCGAGCAGTACTTC. Based on the CDR3 plus reference TRBV7-2 and TRBJ2-7, the full variable domain is GAGVSQSPSNKVTEKGKDVELRCDPISGHTALYWYRQSLGQGLEFLIYFQGNSAPDKSGLPSDRFSAERTGGSVSTLTIQRTQQEDSAVYLCASTPSGQGGEQYFGPGTRLTVT.

The chain links TRBV6-5 to TRBJ2-3; 7 bases map to TRBD2. Germline V gene lookup returns CDR1 MNHEY and CDR2 SVGAGI. The CDR3 runs 16 residues. V lost 7 bases and J lost 0; bases outside the gene matches: 10. CDR3 loop: CASNQLGGGSTDTQYF. The CDR3 DNA reads as TGTGCCAGCAACCAATTGGGGGGAGGGAGCACAGATACGCAGTATTTT.